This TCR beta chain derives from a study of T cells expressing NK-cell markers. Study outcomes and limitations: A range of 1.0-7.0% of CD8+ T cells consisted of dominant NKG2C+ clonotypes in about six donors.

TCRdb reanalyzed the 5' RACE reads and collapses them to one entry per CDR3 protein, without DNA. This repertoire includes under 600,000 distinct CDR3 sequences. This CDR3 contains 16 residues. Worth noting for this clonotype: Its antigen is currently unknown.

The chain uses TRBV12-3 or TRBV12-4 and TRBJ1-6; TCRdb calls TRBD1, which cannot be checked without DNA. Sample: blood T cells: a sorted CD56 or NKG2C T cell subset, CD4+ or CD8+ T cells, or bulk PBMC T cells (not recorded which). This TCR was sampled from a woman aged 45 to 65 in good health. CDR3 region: CASSSGQGGIRAPLHF.